This is a list of T cell receptor beta chains from one sample in a study of graft-versus-host responses after intestinal transplantation. Only in-frame clones appear in the TCRdb table, and some are missing; sequencing was by immunoSEQ multiplex PCR. The sample has nearly 90,000 clones; around four fifths are singletons. Antigens of these TCRs are unknown. Sequencing used unstimulated CD8+ T cells sorted from spleen or lymph node cells, obtained before intestinal transplant. The receptors were gathered from a human donor who received an intestinal transplant. Each CDR3 is given with its conserved first and last residue. Each record gives: clone size, CDR3 length, J gene, V gene, D gene, CDR3 DNA, CDR3 protein. A D gene is named only where the DNA matches it firmly. The listing skips clone size in some rows; elsewhere it reads once, few, many or a size class.

clone_size: .
cdr3_length: 14
j_call: TRBJ1-2
v_call: TRBV2
d_call: .
cdr3_nt: TGTGCCAGCAGTGAGTTTGTAGGGAACTATGGCTACACCTTC
cdr3_aa: CASSEFVGNYGYTF

clone_size: .
cdr3_length: 13
j_call: TRBJ2-7
v_call: TRBV11-1
d_call: .
cdr3_nt: TGTGCCAGCAGCTTAGGCCTAGCATACGAGCAGTACTTC
cdr3_aa: CASSLGLAYEQYF

clone_size: .
cdr3_length: 15
j_call: TRBJ2-1
v_call: TRBV6-6
d_call: .
cdr3_nt: TGTGCCAGCAGTTACGAAGGCGGGGTCAATAGTGAGCAGTTCTTC
cdr3_aa: CASSYEGGVNSEQFF

clone_size: .
cdr3_length: 15
j_call: TRBJ2-7
v_call: TRBV10-3
d_call: .
cdr3_nt: TGTGCCATCAGTGAGATCGGGGATACCTCCTACGAGCAGTACTTC
cdr3_aa: CAISEIGDTSYEQYF

clone_size: .
cdr3_length: 15
j_call: TRBJ1-5
v_call: TRBV4-2
d_call: TRBD1
cdr3_nt: TGTGCCAGCAGCCAAGACGAGGGGGCGAGTCAGCCCCAGCATTTT
cdr3_aa: CASSQDEGASQPQHF

clone_size: .
cdr3_length: 13
j_call: TRBJ2-7
v_call: TRBV27
d_call: TRBD1
cdr3_nt: TGTGCCAGCAGAGGGACAGGGACGTACGAGCAGTACTTC
cdr3_aa: CASRGTGTYEQYF

clone_size: .
cdr3_length: 15
j_call: TRBJ1-1
v_call: TRBV7-9
d_call: TRBD1
cdr3_nt: TGTGCCAGCAGCTCCCGGGACAGGGCCAACACTGAAGCTTTCTTT
cdr3_aa: CASSSRDRANTEAFF

clone_size: .
cdr3_length: 15
j_call: TRBJ2-1
v_call: TRBV19
d_call: .
cdr3_nt: TGTGCCAGTAGTATAGTCAGTGATTCCTACAATGAGCAGTTCTTC
cdr3_aa: CASSIVSDSYNEQFF

clone_size: .
cdr3_length: 12
j_call: TRBJ1-1
v_call: TRBV19
d_call: .
cdr3_nt: TGTGCCAGTTCACAGGGAGTCACTGAAGCTTTCTTT
cdr3_aa: CASSQGVTEAFF

clone_size: .
cdr3_length: 12
j_call: TRBJ2-2
v_call: TRBV19
d_call: .
cdr3_nt: TGTGCCAGTACCTTCAGCACCGGGGAGCTGTTTTTT
cdr3_aa: CASTFSTGELFF

clone_size: .
cdr3_length: 13
j_call: TRBJ1-1
v_call: TRBV6-4
d_call: TRBD1
cdr3_nt: TGTGCCAGCAGTGACGGGACAGGGGTAATAGCTTTCTTT
cdr3_aa: CASSDGTGVIAFF

clone_size: .
cdr3_length: 15
j_call: TRBJ2-7
v_call: TRBV6-5
d_call: TRBD2
cdr3_nt: TGTGCCAGCAGTCCCTCGACTAGCGGGGACTACGAGCAGTACTTC
cdr3_aa: CASSPSTSGDYEQYF

clone_size: .
cdr3_length: 16
j_call: TRBJ2-7
v_call: TRBV19
d_call: .
cdr3_nt: TGTGCCAGTAGGGCTGGCGAAGCGGCGAGCGACTACGAGCAGTACTTC
cdr3_aa: CASRAGEAASDYEQYF

clone_size: few
cdr3_length: 17
j_call: TRBJ2-2
v_call: TRBV7-3
d_call: .
cdr3_nt: TGTGCCAGCAGCTTCGAATTACAGGGAGTGAACACCGGGGAGCTGTTTTTT
cdr3_aa: CASSFELQGVNTGELFF

clone_size: .
cdr3_length: 15
j_call: TRBJ1-1
v_call: TRBV5-1
d_call: TRBD1
cdr3_nt: TGCGCCAGCAGCTTGGACAGGGGGACGAACACTGAAGCTTTCTTT
cdr3_aa: CASSLDRGTNTEAFF

clone_size: .
cdr3_length: 14
j_call: TRBJ2-7
v_call: TRBV27
d_call: .
cdr3_nt: TGTGCCAGCAGTTTATCTGACGGTGCCTACGAGCAGTACTTC
cdr3_aa: CASSLSDGAYEQYF

clone_size: .
cdr3_length: 10
j_call: TRBJ2-1
v_call: TRBV6-1
d_call: .
cdr3_nt: TGTGCCACCGAGCTGGGTGAGCAGTTCTTC
cdr3_aa: CATELGEQFF

clone_size: .
cdr3_length: 15
j_call: TRBJ2-7
v_call: TRBV4-1
d_call: TRBD2
cdr3_nt: TGCGCCAGCAGCCAAGTGGGACTAGCGGCGTACGAGCAGTACTTC
cdr3_aa: CASSQVGLAAYEQYF

clone_size: few
cdr3_length: 15
j_call: TRBJ1-2
v_call: TRBV6-5
d_call: TRBD1
cdr3_nt: TGTGCCAGCAGTTACGGGACAGGTGGGAACTATGGCTACACCTTC
cdr3_aa: CASSYGTGGNYGYTF

clone_size: .
cdr3_length: 13
j_call: TRBJ1-2
v_call: TRBV7-9
d_call: .
cdr3_nt: TGTGCCAGCAGCTTAGCCCGATTCTATGGCTACACCTTC
cdr3_aa: CASSLARFYGYTF

clone_size: .
cdr3_length: 13
j_call: TRBJ2-3
v_call: TRBV6-5
d_call: TRBD2
cdr3_nt: TGTGCCAGCGCGGGGGTGTACATAGTCACGCAGTATTTT
cdr3_aa: CASAGVYIVTQYF

clone_size: few
cdr3_length: 18
j_call: TRBJ2-3
v_call: TRBV9
d_call: TRBD2
cdr3_nt: TGTGCCAGCAGCGTAGGGGTAGGTGGCGGGGGGGCCACAGATACGCAGTATTTT
cdr3_aa: CASSVGVGGGGATDTQYF

clone_size: few
cdr3_length: 16
j_call: TRBJ2-7
v_call: TRBV5-6
d_call: TRBD1
cdr3_nt: TGTGCCAGCAGCTTGGCTCCCGACAGGGCGGCCTACGAGCAGTACTTC
cdr3_aa: CASSLAPDRAAYEQYF

clone_size: once
cdr3_length: 14
j_call: TRBJ1-1
v_call: TRBV28
d_call: TRBD1
cdr3_nt: TGTGCCAGCAGTTTAGACAGGGGTGTTACTGAAGCTTTCTTT
cdr3_aa: CASSLDRGVTEAFF

clone_size: .
cdr3_length: 13
j_call: TRBJ2-3
v_call: TRBV28
d_call: .
cdr3_nt: TGTGCCAGCGGCCTAGTTAGGGCAGATACGCAGTATTTT
cdr3_aa: CASGLVRADTQYF

clone_size: .
cdr3_length: 16
j_call: TRBJ2-1
v_call: TRBV16
d_call: TRBD2
cdr3_nt: TGTGCCAGCAGCCAATCGGCGGGAGGGGATCACAATGAGCAGTTCTTC
cdr3_aa: CASSQSAGGDHNEQFF

clone_size: .
cdr3_length: 16
j_call: TRBJ1-6
v_call: TRBV7-9
d_call: .
cdr3_nt: TGTGCCAGCAGAAAATACGGTCCTGGGGATAATTCACCCCTCCACTTT
cdr3_aa: CASRKYGPGDNSPLHF

clone_size: once
cdr3_length: 15
j_call: TRBJ1-5
v_call: TRBV9
d_call: .
cdr3_nt: TGTGCCAGCAGCCCAGATGGAGGGAAAAATCAGCCCCAGCATTTT
cdr3_aa: CASSPDGGKNQPQHF

clone_size: .
cdr3_length: 11
j_call: TRBJ2-3
v_call: TRBV10-2
d_call: .
cdr3_nt: TGCGCCAGCAGCATCACAGATACGCAGTATTTT
cdr3_aa: CASSITDTQYF

clone_size: .
cdr3_length: 14
j_call: TRBJ2-7
v_call: TRBV5-5
d_call: TRBD2
cdr3_nt: TGTGCCAGCAGCTTTGAGCGGGGCTCCTACGAGCAGTACTTC
cdr3_aa: CASSFERGSYEQYF

clone_size: .
cdr3_length: 14
j_call: TRBJ2-7
v_call: TRBV11-3
d_call: .
cdr3_nt: TGTGCCAGCAGCTTAGTCAGGAGACCCTACGAGCAGTACTTC
cdr3_aa: CASSLVRRPYEQYF

clone_size: once
cdr3_length: 16
j_call: TRBJ2-3
v_call: TRBV6-5
d_call: TRBD2
cdr3_nt: TGTGCCAGCAGTTACTCCGGGACTAGGTACACAGATACGCAGTATTTT
cdr3_aa: CASSYSGTRYTDTQYF

clone_size: .
cdr3_length: 13
j_call: TRBJ2-7
v_call: TRBV7-9
d_call: .
cdr3_nt: TGTGCCAGCAGCTTAGAAGGCACTTACGAGCAGTACTTC
cdr3_aa: CASSLEGTYEQYF

clone_size: .
cdr3_length: 11
j_call: TRBJ1-2
v_call: TRBV11-2
d_call: .
cdr3_nt: TGTGCCAGCAAGTCAATTGAGGGAAACACCTTC
cdr3_aa: CASKSIEGNTF

clone_size: once
cdr3_length: 13
j_call: TRBJ2-7
v_call: TRBV4-1
d_call: .
cdr3_nt: TGCGCCACCGCCATAAGAGATTCCTACGAGCAGTACTTC
cdr3_aa: CATAIRDSYEQYF

clone_size: few
cdr3_length: 15
j_call: TRBJ2-5
v_call: TRBV19
d_call: TRBD2
cdr3_nt: TGTGCCAGTCAGGGACTAGCGGGAGAGGAGGGGACCCAGTACTTC
cdr3_aa: CASQGLAGEEGTQYF

clone_size: few
cdr3_length: 15
j_call: TRBJ1-3
v_call: TRBV4-1
d_call: .
cdr3_nt: TGCGCCAGCAGCCAAGAATCCAGGGTTAGAAACACCATATATTTT
cdr3_aa: CASSQESRVRNTIYF

clone_size: .
cdr3_length: 21
j_call: TRBJ2-3
v_call: TRBV19
d_call: TRBD2
cdr3_nt: TGTGCCAGTAGACCTACAAAAATCCCTTCGACTAGCTATGGGTCCACAGATACGCAGTATTTT
cdr3_aa: CASRPTKIPSTSYGSTDTQYF

clone_size: .
cdr3_length: 13
j_call: TRBJ1-1
v_call: TRBV12-5
d_call: .
cdr3_nt: TGTGCTAGTGGGGGGTGGCGAAGGACTGAAGCTTTCTTT
cdr3_aa: CASGGWRRTEAFF

clone_size: .
cdr3_length: 15
j_call: TRBJ2-1
v_call: TRBV6-4
d_call: .
cdr3_nt: TGTGCCAGCAGTGACCTGGGACGACCCTACAATGAGCAGTTCTTC
cdr3_aa: CASSDLGRPYNEQFF

clone_size: .
cdr3_length: 11
j_call: TRBJ2-7
v_call: TRBV5-4
d_call: .
cdr3_nt: TGTGCCAGCAGCTTGCGTAGTGAGCAGTACTTC
cdr3_aa: CASSLRSEQYF

clone_size: .
cdr3_length: 16
j_call: TRBJ2-5
v_call: TRBV2
d_call: TRBD2
cdr3_nt: TGTGCCAGCAGTCGGACTAGCGGGGGGAACCGAGAGACCCAGTACTTC
cdr3_aa: CASSRTSGGNRETQYF

clone_size: .
cdr3_length: 14
j_call: TRBJ1-4
v_call: TRBV13
d_call: .
cdr3_nt: TGTGCCAGCAGCTTTTCTCAGGGGACTGAAAAACTGTTTTTT
cdr3_aa: CASSFSQGTEKLFF

clone_size: .
cdr3_length: 15
j_call: TRBJ2-3
v_call: TRBV4-2
d_call: .
cdr3_nt: TGTGCCAGCAGCCAAGCGGGGGACGACACAGATACGCAGTATTTT
cdr3_aa: CASSQAGDDTDTQYF

clone_size: .
cdr3_length: 14
j_call: TRBJ2-5
v_call: TRBV6-5
d_call: .
cdr3_nt: TGTGCCAGGTCCGGGGACTTTTTTGGAGAGACCCAGTACTTC
cdr3_aa: CARSGDFFGETQYF

clone_size: once
cdr3_length: 14
j_call: TRBJ1-2
v_call: TRBV6-6
d_call: .
cdr3_nt: TGTGCCAGCAGTTCCTGGGGGGCGATAGATGGCTACACCTTC
cdr3_aa: CASSSWGAIDGYTF